This TCR beta chain was found in a study of blood T cell repertoires in COVID-19 (TCRdb year 2020). Regarding the research as a whole: Collaborator samples came from the United States, Italy and Spain and covered acute and convalescent phases of COVID-19. The repertoires were made available in a free public database intended to serve as a resource for research on the immune response to SARS-CoV-2. The sample metadata nearly always contained a de-identified subject ID, COVID-19 status, age in years and sex. HLA class I and class II types, where available, came from metadata supplied by the sample provider rather than from assay-based typing. Samples came from the ongoing ImmuneRACE study (first 160 participants) plus 1,254 subjects from 6 global collaborators. The dataset comprised deeply sampled blood TCRbeta repertoires from subjects exposed to, actively infected with, or recovered from COVID-19. The prospective study material was composed of cDNA or gDNA derived from T cells, B-cell-depleted T cells, or PBMCs.

Concerning this clone: This receptor's antigen is unknown. No quality values exist for individual bases; no much larger clone is one base distant.

TCRbeta CDR3 regions were amplified from genomic DNA by means of the immunoSEQ Assay, a bias-controlled multiplex PCR. The authors' analysis ran thus. Nucleated cell counts per sample were estimated from amplification of reference gene primers within the assay. Sequence reads were collapsed and filtered to measure the absolute abundance of every unique TCRbeta CDR3 rearrangement. For each sample, productive Simpson clonality was calculated as the square root of Simpson's diversity index over productive rearrangements. This immuneACCESS table, as held by TCRdb, lists in-frame sequences with V and J called but not all clones. Of the missing ones, under half trace to an unresolved V gene in checked studies; the others have no known cause. The V and J calls and clone size come from that table; D and trimming were worked out from the DNA. The sample contains 60,000 or so clones, approximately 91% of them found a single time. Clones ranked in the top ten supply approximately 14% of the sample.

Whole blood was collected in K2EDTA tubes by collaborating institutions according to the institutions' own protocols. For TCRbeta analysis, collaborators shipped samples in one of three forms: frozen whole blood, isolated PBMCs, or DNA extracted from either of those sample types. Including cysteine and phenylalanine, the CDR3 has 15 amino acids. Only CDR3 DNA is held: 45 bases, read in frame from base 1. Relative to germline, V is missing 5 bases and J is missing 5 bases, with 10 bases of the junction outside any gene match. CDR1 and CDR2 are drawn from the germline V gene (reference sequence): LGHDT, YNNKEL. The research as a whole found: The quantity of clinical and demographic metadata differed by source and by participant and was supplied without curation.

The receptor comes from a woman aged 55-70 years with active COVID-19. The V and J genes are TRBV3-1 (or the pseudogene TRBV3-2) and TRBJ2-5, and TRBD2 matches 8 of the central bases. Sequencing used peripheral blood. The DNA sequence is TGTGCCAGCAGCTCTACCCTTCGGGGGGGGGAGACCCAGTACTTC. The encoded protein is CASSSTLRGGETQYF.